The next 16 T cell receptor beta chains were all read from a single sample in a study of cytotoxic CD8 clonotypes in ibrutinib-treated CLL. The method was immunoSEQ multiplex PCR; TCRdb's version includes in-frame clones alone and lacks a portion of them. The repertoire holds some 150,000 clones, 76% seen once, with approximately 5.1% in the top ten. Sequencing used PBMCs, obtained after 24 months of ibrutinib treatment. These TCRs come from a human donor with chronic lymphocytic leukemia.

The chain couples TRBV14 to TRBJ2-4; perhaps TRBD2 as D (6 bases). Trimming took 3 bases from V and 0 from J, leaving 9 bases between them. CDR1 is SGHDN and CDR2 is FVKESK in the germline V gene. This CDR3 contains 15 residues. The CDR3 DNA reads TGTGCCAGCAGCCATGCGGGAATAGCCAAAAACATTCAGTACTTC. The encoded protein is CASSHAGIAKNIQYF.

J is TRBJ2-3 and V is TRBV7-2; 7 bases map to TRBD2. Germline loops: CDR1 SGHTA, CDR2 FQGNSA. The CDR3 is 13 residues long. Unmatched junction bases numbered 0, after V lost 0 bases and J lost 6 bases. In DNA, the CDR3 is TGTGCCAGCAGCTTAGCTAGCGGGGATACGCAGTATTTT. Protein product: CASSLASGDTQYF.

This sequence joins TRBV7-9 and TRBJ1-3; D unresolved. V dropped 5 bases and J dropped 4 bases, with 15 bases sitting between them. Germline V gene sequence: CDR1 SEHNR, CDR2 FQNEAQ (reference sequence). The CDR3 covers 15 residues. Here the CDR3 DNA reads TGTGCCAGCAGCGGACCCAGTGGGTTGGGAAACACCATATATTTT. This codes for CASSGPSGLGNTIYF.

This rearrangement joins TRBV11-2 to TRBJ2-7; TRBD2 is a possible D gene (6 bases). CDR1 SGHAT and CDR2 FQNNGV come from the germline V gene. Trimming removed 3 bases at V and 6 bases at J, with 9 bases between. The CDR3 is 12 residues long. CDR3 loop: CASSFPGVEQYF. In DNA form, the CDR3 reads TGTGCCAGCAGCTTCCCGGGGGTCGAGCAGTACTTC.

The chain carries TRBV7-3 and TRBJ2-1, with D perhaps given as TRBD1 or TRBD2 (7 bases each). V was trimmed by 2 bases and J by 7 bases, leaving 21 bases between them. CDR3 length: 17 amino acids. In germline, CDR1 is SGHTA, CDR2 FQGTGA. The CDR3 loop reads CASSLPRQGGRANEQFF. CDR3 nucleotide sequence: TGTGCCAGCAGCTTACCCCGACAGGGAGGGAGGGCGAATGAGCAGTTCTTC.

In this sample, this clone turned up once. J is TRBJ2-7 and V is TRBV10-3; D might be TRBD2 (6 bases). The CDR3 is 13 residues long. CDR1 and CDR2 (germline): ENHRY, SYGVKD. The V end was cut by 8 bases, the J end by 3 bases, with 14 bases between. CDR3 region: CAIVSSENYEQYF. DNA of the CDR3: TGTGCCATCGTGTCTAGCGAGAACTACGAGCAGTACTTC.

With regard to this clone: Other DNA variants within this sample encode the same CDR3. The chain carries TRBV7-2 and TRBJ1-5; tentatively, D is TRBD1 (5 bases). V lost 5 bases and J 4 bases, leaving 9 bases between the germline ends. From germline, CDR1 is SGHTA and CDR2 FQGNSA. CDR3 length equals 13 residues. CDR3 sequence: CASSPGANQPQHF. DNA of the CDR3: TGTGCCAGCAGCCCTGGGGCGAATCAGCCCCAGCATTTT.

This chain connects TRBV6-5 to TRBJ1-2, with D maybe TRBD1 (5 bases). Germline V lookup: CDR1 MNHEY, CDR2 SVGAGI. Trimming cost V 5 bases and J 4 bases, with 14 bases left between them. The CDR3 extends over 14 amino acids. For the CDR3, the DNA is TGTGCCAGCAGTCCTCCGGGGGTTGCCTATGGCTACACCTTC. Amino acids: CASSPPGVAYGYTF.

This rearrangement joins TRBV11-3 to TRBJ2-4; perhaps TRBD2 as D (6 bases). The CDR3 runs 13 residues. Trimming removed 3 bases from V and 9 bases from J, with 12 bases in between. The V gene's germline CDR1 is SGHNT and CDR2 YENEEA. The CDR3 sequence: CASSFGGMGIQYF. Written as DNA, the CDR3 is TGTGCCAGCAGCTTCGGGGGAATGGGCATTCAGTACTTC.

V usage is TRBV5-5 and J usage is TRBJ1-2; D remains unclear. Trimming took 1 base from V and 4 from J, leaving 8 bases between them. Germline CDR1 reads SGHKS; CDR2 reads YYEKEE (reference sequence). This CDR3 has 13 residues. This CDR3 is CASSLLPAYGYTF. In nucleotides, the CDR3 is TGTGCCAGCAGCTTGTTACCCGCCTATGGCTACACCTTC.

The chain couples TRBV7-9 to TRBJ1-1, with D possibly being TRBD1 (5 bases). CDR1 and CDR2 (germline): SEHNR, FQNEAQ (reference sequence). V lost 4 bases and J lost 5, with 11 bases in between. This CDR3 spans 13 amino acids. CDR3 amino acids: CASSYGGGTEAFF. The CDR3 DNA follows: TGTGCCAGCAGCTACGGGGGAGGTACTGAAGCTTTCTTT.

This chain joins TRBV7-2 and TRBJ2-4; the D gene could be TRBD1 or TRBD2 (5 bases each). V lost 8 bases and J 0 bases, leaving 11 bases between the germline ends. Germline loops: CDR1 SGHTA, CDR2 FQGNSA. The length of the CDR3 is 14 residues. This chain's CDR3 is CASGPGAAKNIQYF. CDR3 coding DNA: TGTGCCAGCGGCCCCGGGGCAGCCAAAAACATTCAGTACTTC.

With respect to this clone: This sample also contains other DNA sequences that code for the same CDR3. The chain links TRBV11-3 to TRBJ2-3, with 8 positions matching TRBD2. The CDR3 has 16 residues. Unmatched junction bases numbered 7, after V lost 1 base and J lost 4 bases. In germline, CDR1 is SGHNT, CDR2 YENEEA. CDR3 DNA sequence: TGTGCCAGCAGCTTAGGCCAGCGGGAGACCGCAGATACGCAGTATTTT. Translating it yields CASSLGQRETADTQYF.

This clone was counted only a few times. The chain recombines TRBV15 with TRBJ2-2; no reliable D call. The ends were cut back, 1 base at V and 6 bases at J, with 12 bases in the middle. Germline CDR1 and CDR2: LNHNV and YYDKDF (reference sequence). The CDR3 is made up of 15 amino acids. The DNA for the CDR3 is TGTGCCACCAGCAGAGGGGCCAGGCTCGCCGGGGAGCTGTTTTTT. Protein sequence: CATSRGARLAGELFF.

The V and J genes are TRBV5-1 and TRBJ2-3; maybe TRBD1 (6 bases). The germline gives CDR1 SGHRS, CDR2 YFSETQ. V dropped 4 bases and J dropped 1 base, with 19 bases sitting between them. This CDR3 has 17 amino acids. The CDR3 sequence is CASSTLLTGGGTDTQYF. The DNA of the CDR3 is TGCGCCAGCAGCACACTATTGACAGGAGGAGGCACAGATACGCAGTATTTT.

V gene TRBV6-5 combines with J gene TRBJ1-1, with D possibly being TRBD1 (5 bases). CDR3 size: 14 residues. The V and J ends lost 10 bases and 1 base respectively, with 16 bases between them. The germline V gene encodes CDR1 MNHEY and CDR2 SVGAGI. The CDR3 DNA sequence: TGTGCCACCCGACGGGGACCACCGAACACTGAAGCTTTCTTT. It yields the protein CATRRGPPNTEAFF.